A single sample gave rise to the 24 T cell receptor beta chains below, sequenced in a study of blood T cells in healthy people across ages. With a J-beta primer mix and a sample-barcoded 5' primer, a second PCR ran 7 to 11 cycles. Each CDR3 protein gets one entry after TCRdb re-called the 5' RACE reads with MiXCR. The profile shows 1.2 million to 1.5 million distinct CDR3 sequences, approximately 59% of them singletons. Input material: blood. The receptors here all came from a man aged 18 to 35 in good health.

V gene TRBV29-1 combines with J gene TRBJ2-7; D uncertain. Trimming shortened V by 5 bases and J by 1 base, and 12 bases separated the two germline ends. CDR1 is SQVTM, CDR2 ANQGSEA, per germline. This CDR3 contains 13 residues. This chain's CDR3 is CSVRATASYEQYF. CDR3 bases: TGCAGCGTTAGGGCCACCGCATCCTACGAGCAGTACTTC.

This clonotype was picked up many times. The genes are TRBV20-1 and TRBJ2-1; weak D call: TRBD2 (6 bases). From germline, CDR1 is DFQATT and CDR2 SNEGSKA (reference sequence). V lost 2 bases and J lost 10, with 9 bases in between. This CDR3 has 11 residues. The CDR3 loop reads CSARPGEEQFF. The CDR3 nucleotides are TGCAGTGCTAGACCGGGAGAAGAGCAGTTCTTC.

The genes are TRBV27 and TRBJ2-3; D is possibly TRBD1 or TRBD2 (5 bases each). There are 16 residues in the CDR3. The germline V gene has CDR1 MNHEY and CDR2 SMNVEV (reference sequence). Between the trimmed V and J ends, which lost 0 bases and 2 bases, there was a span of 12 bases. The CDR3 DNA follows: TGTGCCAGCAGTTTATCCCTCGGGGCCCCCACAGATACGCAGTATTTT. Its translation is CASSLSLGAPTDTQYF.

This clonotype appeared once. The chain has TRBV5-1 and TRBJ2-3; TRBD2 agrees at 15 bases. V was pared by 4 bases and J by 4 bases, with 4 bases of the junction left unmatched. The germline V gene has CDR1 SGHRS and CDR2 YFSETQ. CDR3 length equals 16 residues. The CDR3 bases are TGCGCCAGCAGCGGCGGACTAGCGGGGGGGTCAGATACGCAGTATTTT. Translated, it gives CASSGGLAGGSDTQYF.

V gene TRBV12-3 or TRBV12-4 combines with J gene TRBJ2-3; D remains ambiguous. Trimming stripped 3 bases from V and 0 bases from J, with 10 bases between. The CDR3 extends over 15 amino acids. The CDR3 coding sequence is TGTGCCAGCAGTTTCAACCCGGCTAGCACAGATACGCAGTATTTT. Protein: CASSFNPASTDTQYF.

V gene TRBV29-1 combines with J gene TRBJ2-5; 8 bases line up with TRBD2. The germline gives CDR1 SQVTM, CDR2 ANQGSEA. This CDR3 comprises 13 residues. V trimming: 4 bases; J trimming: 5 bases; junction bases outside the gene matches: 6. The CDR3 bases are TGCAGCGTTGTCGTCCCTAGCGGGGAGACCCAGTACTTC. Protein product: CSVVVPSGETQYF.

The chain combines TRBV14 with TRBJ2-1, with TRBD1 identical over 7 bases. With V trimmed by 5 bases and J by 3 bases, 4 bases remained unmatched. The CDR3 has 14 amino acids. CDR1 and CDR2 from the germline V gene are SGHDN and FVKESK. CDR3 region: CASSDRDSYNEQFF. As DNA, the CDR3 is TGTGCCAGCAGCGATAGGGACAGCTACAATGAGCAGTTCTTC.

The chain recombines TRBV5-1 with TRBJ2-7, with TRBD1 matching 12 bases. The closer fit of TRBJ2-5 to the DNA end suggests the J call may be wrong. The germline CDR1 and CDR2 sequences are SGHRS and YFSETQ. This CDR3 is built from 15 residues. The DNA for the CDR3 is TGCGCCAGCAGCCTAGGGACAGGGGGCGAAGAGACCCAGTACTTC. Translation gives CASSLGTGGEETQYF.

The rearrangement uses TRBV18 and TRBJ2-7; unclear D gene. This CDR3 is 13 amino acids long. V shed 5 bases and J shed 3 bases, with 11 bases lying between them. CDR1 is KGHSH, CDR2 LQKENI, per germline. CDR3 region: CASSEDGYYEQYF. CDR3 in DNA: TGTGCCAGCTCAGAGGACGGATACTACGAGCAGTACTTC.

A few counts support this clonotype. The gene calls are TRBV2 and TRBJ2-3; 9 nucleotides line up with TRBD1. CDR3 size: 14 residues. The germline V gene encodes CDR1 SNHLY and CDR2 FYNNEI. The V gene end was trimmed by 8 bases and the J gene end by 1 base; junction bases not matched to a gene: 4. The CDR3 is CASRWTGGTDTQYF. The CDR3 bases are TGTGCCAGCCGCTGGACAGGGGGCACAGATACGCAGTATTTT.

The chain is built from TRBV6-5 and TRBJ2-1, with 7 positions matching TRBD2. The CDR3 has 13 amino acids. Germline CDR1 and CDR2: MNHEY and SVGAGI. V shed 6 bases and J 12 bases; nucleotides not matched to a gene: 11. CDR3 sequence: CASSLPGGDSQFF. In nucleotides, the CDR3 is TGTGCCAGCAGCCTCCCGGGGGGAGATTCGCAGTTCTTC.

In its sample, this clonotype was seen a few times. The gene calls are TRBV20-1 and TRBJ2-7; 8 bases agree with TRBD1. V was pared by 1 base and J by 3 bases, with 8 bases of the junction left unmatched. The germline V gene has CDR1 DFQATT and CDR2 SNEGSKA (reference sequence). There are 15 residues in the CDR3. The CDR3 DNA reads TGCAGTGCTAGAGGGCCGGGACAGGCGAACTACGAGCAGTACTTC. It codes for CSARGPGQANYEQYF.

The V and J genes are TRBV3-1 and TRBJ1-2; the D is unclear. Germline-derived CDR1 and CDR2 are LGHDT and YNNKEL (reference sequence). The CDR3 sequence is 14 residues long. Trimming took off 0 bases at V and 4 bases at J, with 9 bases between the two ends. The CDR3 here is CASSQDRSSYGYTF. The CDR3 DNA sequence: TGTGCCAGCAGCCAAGATCGGAGTTCCTATGGCTACACCTTC.

This chain links TRBV7-2 with TRBJ2-7, with 7 bases lining up with TRBD2. The CDR3 length is 15 residues. The trim removed 5 bases at V and 9 bases at J, leaving 16 bases unmatched. Germline V gives CDR1 SGHTA, CDR2 FQGNSA. The CDR3 nucleotides read TGTGCCAGCAGCCCCGACCCAGGACTAGTTGCTGTGCAGTACTTC. Translation: CASSPDPGLVAVQYF.

The chain joins TRBV4-3 to TRBJ2-1, with 8 bases identical to TRBD2. With 4 bases clipped from V and 6 bases from J, the junction kept 14 bases outside the gene matches. Germline V CDR1 and CDR2: LGHNA, YSLEER. The CDR3 runs to 17 residues. The CDR3 region is CASSPQVAGGELNEQFF. The CDR3 DNA reads TGCGCCAGCAGCCCCCAAGTGGCCGGGGGGGAGCTCAATGAGCAGTTCTTC.

This clonotype is a singleton in its sample. The gene calls are TRBV4-2 and TRBJ2-5; perhaps D is TRBD1 or TRBD2 (5 bases each). In germline, CDR1 is LGHNA, CDR2 YNFKEQ. The V and J ends lost 4 bases and 5 bases respectively, with 17 bases between them. The CDR3 has 15 amino acids. The CDR3 loop reads CASSRTLRDGETQYF. Here the CDR3 DNA reads TGTGCCAGCAGCCGGACACTACGGGATGGGGAGACCCAGTACTTC.

In its sample, this clonotype was seen a few times. The chain is built from TRBV12-3 or TRBV12-4 and TRBJ2-3; 7 nucleotides align to TRBD2. V trimming: 6 bases; J trimming: 2 bases; junction bases outside the gene matches: 5. This CDR3 spans 14 amino acids. The CDR3: CASSERGFTDTQYF. Here the CDR3 DNA reads TGTGCCAGCAGCGAGCGGGGTTTCACAGATACGCAGTATTTT.

J is TRBJ1-2 and V is TRBV10-3; D might be TRBD1 (6 bases). This CDR3 is 14 amino acids long. From germline, CDR1 is ENHRY and CDR2 SYGVKD. Trimming left V 3 bases short and J 5 bases short, with 13 bases between. The CDR3 is CAISDDDRTYGYTF. DNA for the CDR3: TGTGCCATCAGTGATGACGACAGGACATATGGCTACACCTTC.

This clonotype is a singleton in its sample. The genes are TRBV4-2 and TRBJ2-5; 7 nucleotides agree with TRBD2. The last part of the DNA fits TRBJ2-7 better; the J call may be wrong. This CDR3 region has 17 residues. Germline V gene data show CDR1 as LGHNA and CDR2 as YNFKEQ. CDR3 sequence: CASSQDPLPRGEGEQYF. The DNA of the CDR3 is TGTGCCAGCAGCCAAGACCCCCTCCCTCGAGGGGAGGGCGAGCAGTACTTC.

CDR3 in amino acids: CASSFTTQGNTEAFF. In DNA, the CDR3 is TGTGCCAGCAGTTTCACCACCCAGGGGAACACTGAAGCTTTCTTT. V is TRBV2 and J is TRBJ1-1; tentatively, D is TRBD1 (5 bases). The CDR3 has 15 amino acids. Germline assignment: CDR1 SNHLY and CDR2 FYNNEI. V was pared by 5 bases and J by 1 base, with 14 bases between.

This clonotype has just one count. The rearrangement uses TRBV12-3 or TRBV12-4 and TRBJ2-3; 7 nucleotides match TRBD2. The length of the CDR3 is 16 residues. Trimming removed 6 bases from V and 1 base from J; junction bases left unmatched: 10. The DNA for the CDR3 is TGTGCCAGCAGCTTAATACCGGGGGGAGGCACAGATACGCAGTATTTT. Translating gives CASSLIPGGGTDTQYF.

The rearrangement uses TRBV27 and TRBJ1-2, with D perhaps matching TRBD1 (6 bases). The CDR3 has 15 amino acids. V was cut by 2 bases and J by 4 bases, with 14 bases left in between. Germline V lookup: CDR1 MNHEY, CDR2 SMNVEV (reference sequence). The CDR3 DNA reads TGTGCCAGCAGTTTAGGTCTGGGGGGCGTCTATGGCTACACCTTC. This encodes CASSLGLGGVYGYTF.

The CDR3 spells CASSNGRNNQPQHF. In nucleotides, the CDR3 is TGTGCCAGCAGCAATGGGAGGAACAATCAGCCCCAGCATTTT. The chain has TRBV12-3 or TRBV12-4 and TRBJ1-5; D is ambiguous. This CDR3 comprises 14 residues. Trimming removed 6 bases from V and 3 bases from J, with 12 bases in between.

This clonotype showed up just a few times. CDR3 loop: CSANALAGVEDTQYF. CDR3 coding DNA: TGCAGTGCCAACGCACTAGCGGGGGTTGAAGATACGCAGTATTTT. The rearrangement links TRBV20-1 to TRBJ2-3; TRBD2 agrees at 11 bases. Germline V CDR1 and CDR2: DFQATT, SNEGSKA (reference sequence). Unmatched junction bases numbered 10, after V lost 6 bases and J lost 5 bases. The CDR3 runs to 15 residues.